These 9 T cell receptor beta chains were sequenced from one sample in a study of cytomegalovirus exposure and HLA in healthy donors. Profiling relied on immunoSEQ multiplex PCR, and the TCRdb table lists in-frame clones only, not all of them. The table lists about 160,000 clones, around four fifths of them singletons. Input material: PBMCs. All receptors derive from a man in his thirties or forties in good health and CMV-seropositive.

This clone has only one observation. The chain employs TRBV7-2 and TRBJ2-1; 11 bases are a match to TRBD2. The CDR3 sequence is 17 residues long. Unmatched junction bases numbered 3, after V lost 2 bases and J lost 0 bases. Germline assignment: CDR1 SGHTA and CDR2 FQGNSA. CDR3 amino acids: CASSLRTSGHSYNEQFF. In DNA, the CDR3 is TGTGCCAGCAGCTTAAGGACTAGCGGGCACTCCTACAATGAGCAGTTCTTC.

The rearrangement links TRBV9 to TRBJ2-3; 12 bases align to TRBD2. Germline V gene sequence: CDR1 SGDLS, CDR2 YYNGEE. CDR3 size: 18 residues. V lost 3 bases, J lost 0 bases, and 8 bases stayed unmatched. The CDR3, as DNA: TGTGCCAGCAGCGACTCTAGCGGGGGGGCCCCTAGCACAGATACGCAGTATTTT. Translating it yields CASSDSSGGAPSTDTQYF.

The CDR3 is CASSPVQDSYNSPLHF. For the CDR3, the DNA is TGTGCCAGCAGCCCCGTTCAGGACAGCTATAATTCACCCCTCCACTTT. The V call is TRBV5-4, the J call TRBJ1-6, with D possibly matching TRBD1 (6 bases). Trimming removed 4 bases at V and 3 bases at J, with 14 bases between. Germline loops: CDR1 SGHNT, CDR2 YYREEE (reference sequence). The CDR3 runs 16 residues.

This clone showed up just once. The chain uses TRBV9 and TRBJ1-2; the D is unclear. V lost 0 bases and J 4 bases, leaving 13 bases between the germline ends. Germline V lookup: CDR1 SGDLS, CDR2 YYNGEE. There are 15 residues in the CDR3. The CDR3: CASSVGQFRSYGYTF. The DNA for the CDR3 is TGTGCCAGCAGCGTAGGGCAGTTCCGGAGCTATGGCTACACCTTC.

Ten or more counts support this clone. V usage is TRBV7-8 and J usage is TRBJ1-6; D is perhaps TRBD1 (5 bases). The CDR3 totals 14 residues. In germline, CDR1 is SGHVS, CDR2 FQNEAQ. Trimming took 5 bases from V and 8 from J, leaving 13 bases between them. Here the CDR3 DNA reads TGTGCCAGCAGCGGAACGACAGTCGATTCACCCCTCCACTTT. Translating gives CASSGTTVDSPLHF.

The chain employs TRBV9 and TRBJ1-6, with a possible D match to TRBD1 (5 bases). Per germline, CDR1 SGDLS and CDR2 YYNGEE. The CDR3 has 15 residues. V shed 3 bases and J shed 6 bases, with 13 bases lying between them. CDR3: CASSEGPIINSPLHF. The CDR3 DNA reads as TGTGCCAGCAGCGAGGGGCCAATAATTAATTCACCCCTCCACTTT.

The CDR3 here is CASSEATRGNQPQHF. CDR3 DNA sequence: TGTGCCAGCAGTGAAGCGACACGGGGTAATCAGCCCCAGCATTTT. This chain links TRBV6-1 with TRBJ1-5, with D unclear. The germline CDR1 and CDR2 sequences are MNHNS and SASEGT. The CDR3 covers 15 residues. V lost 0 bases and J lost 4, with 10 bases in between.

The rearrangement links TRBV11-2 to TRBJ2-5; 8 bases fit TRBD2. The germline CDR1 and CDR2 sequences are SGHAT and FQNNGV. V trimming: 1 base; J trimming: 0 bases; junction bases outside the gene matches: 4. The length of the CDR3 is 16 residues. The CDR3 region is CASSLAGGPHQETQYF. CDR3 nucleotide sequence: TGTGCCAGCAGCTTAGCGGGGGGGCCTCACCAAGAGACCCAGTACTTC.

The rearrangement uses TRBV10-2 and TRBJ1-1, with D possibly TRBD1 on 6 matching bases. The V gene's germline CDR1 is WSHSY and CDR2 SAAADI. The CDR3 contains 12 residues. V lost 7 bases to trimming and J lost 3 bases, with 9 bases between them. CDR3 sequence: CASTSGDTEAFF. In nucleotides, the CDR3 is TGCGCCAGCACCTCAGGGGACACTGAAGCTTTCTTT.